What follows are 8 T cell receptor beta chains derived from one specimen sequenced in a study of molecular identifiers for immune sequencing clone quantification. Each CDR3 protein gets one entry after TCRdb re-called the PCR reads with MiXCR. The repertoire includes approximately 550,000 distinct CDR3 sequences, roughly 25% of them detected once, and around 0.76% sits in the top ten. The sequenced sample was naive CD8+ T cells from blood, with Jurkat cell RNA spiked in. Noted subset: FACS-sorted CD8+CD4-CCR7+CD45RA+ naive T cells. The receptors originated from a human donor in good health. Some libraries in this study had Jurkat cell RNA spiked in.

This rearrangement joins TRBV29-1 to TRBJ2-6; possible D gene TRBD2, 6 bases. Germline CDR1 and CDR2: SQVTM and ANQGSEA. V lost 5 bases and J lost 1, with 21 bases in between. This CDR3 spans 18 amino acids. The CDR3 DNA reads TGCAGCGTTAAAACGTGGAGGGGAAAGGAATCTGGGGCCAACGTCCTGACTTTC. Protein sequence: CSVKTWRGKESGANVLTF.

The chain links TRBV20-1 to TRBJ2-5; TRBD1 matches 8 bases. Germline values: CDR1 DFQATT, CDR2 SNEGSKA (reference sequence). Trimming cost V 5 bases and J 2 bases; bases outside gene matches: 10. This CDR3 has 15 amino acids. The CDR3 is CSADTGTGVQETQYF. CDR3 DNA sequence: TGCAGTGCTGACACCGGGACAGGCGTGCAAGAGACCCAGTACTTC.

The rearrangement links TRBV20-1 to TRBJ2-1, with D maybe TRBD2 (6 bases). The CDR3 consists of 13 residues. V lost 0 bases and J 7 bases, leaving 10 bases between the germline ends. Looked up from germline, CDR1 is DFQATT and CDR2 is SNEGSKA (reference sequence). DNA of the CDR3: TGCAGTGCTAGAGATGGTGGGGGGAATGAGCAGTTCTTC. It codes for CSARDGGGNEQFF.

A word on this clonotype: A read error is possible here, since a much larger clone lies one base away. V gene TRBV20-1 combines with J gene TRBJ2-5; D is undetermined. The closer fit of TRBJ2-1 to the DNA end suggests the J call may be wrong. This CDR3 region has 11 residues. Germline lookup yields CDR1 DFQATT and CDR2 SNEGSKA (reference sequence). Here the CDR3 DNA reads TGCAGTGCTAGAGCGGTCGCGACCCAGTTCTTC. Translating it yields CSARAVATQFF.

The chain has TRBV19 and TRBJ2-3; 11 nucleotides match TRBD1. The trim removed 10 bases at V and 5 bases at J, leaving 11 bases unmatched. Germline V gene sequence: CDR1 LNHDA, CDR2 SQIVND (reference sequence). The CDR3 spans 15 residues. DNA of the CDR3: TGTGCCACGAGCCCCGGACAGGGGGCGGAAGATACGCAGTATTTT. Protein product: CATSPGQGAEDTQYF.

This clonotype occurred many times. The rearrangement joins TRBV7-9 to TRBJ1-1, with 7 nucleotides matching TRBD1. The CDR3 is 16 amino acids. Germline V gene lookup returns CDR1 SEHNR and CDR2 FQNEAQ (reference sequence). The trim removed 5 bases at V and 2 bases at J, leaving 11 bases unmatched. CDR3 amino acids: CASSPPVAGGNTEAFF. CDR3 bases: TGTGCCAGCAGCCCCCCCGTGGCAGGGGGTAACACTGAAGCTTTCTTT.

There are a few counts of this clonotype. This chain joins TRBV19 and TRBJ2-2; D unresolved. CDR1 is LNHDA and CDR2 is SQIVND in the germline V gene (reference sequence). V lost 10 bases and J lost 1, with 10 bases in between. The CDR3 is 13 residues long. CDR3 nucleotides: TGTGCCATAGAAGATGAGAACACCGGGGAGCTGTTTTTT. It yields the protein CAIEDENTGELFF.

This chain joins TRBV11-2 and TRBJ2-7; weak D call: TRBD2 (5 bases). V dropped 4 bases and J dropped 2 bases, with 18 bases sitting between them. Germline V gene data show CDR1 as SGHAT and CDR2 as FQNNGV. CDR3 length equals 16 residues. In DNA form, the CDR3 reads TGTGCCAGCAGCTCAACCGGCGGGCAGAAAGCCTACGAGCAGTACTTC. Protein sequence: CASSSTGGQKAYEQYF.